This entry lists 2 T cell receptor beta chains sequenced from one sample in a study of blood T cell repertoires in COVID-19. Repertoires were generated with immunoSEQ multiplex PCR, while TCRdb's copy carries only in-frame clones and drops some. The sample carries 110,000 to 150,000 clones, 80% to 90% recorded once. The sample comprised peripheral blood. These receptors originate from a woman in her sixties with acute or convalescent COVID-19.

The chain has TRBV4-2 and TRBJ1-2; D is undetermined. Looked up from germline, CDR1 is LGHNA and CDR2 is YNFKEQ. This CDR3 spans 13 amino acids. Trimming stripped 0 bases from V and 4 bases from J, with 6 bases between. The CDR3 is CASSQDRGYGYTF. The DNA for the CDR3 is TGTGCCAGCAGCCAAGATCGCGGCTATGGCTACACCTTC.

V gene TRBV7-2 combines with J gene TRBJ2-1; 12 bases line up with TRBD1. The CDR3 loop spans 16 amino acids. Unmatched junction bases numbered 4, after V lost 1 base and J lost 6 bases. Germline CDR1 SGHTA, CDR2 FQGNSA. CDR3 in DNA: TGTGCCAGCAGCTTAGTGGGGACAGGGGGCTTCAATGAGCAGTTCTTC. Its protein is CASSLVGTGGFNEQFF.